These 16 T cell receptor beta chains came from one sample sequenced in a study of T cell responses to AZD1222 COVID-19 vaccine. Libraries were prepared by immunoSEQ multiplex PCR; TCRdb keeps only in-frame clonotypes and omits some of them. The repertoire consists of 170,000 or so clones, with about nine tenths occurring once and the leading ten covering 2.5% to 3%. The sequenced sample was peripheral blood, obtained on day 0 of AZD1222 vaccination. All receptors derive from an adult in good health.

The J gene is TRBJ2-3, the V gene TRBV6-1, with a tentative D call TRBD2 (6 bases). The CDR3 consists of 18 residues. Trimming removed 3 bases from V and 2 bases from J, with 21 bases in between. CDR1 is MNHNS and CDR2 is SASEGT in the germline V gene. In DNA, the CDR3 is TGTGCCAGCAGTGACCCCACTAGCAACCCCAGGAACACAGATACGCAGTATTTT. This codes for CASSDPTSNPRNTDTQYF.

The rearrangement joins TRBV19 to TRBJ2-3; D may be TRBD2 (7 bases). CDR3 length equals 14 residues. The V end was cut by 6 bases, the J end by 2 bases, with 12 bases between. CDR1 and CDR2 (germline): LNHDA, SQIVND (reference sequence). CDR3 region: CASRVGGPTDTQYF. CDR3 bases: TGTGCCAGTAGGGTCGGGGGGCCCACAGATACGCAGTATTTT.

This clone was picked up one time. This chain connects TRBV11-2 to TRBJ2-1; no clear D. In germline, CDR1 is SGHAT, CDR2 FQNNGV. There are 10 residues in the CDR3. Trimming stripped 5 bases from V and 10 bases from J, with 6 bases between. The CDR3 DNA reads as TGTGCCAGCAGCGCGATCGAGCAGTTCTTC. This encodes CASSAIEQFF.

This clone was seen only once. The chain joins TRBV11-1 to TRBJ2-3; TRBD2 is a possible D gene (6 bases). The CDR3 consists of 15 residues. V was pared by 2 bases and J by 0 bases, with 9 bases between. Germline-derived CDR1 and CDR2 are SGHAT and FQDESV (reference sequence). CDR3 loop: CASSLRTTSTDTQYF. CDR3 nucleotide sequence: TGTGCCAGCAGCTTAAGGACTACTAGCACAGATACGCAGTATTTT. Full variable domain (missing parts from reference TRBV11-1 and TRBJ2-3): EAEVAQSPRYKITEKSQAVAFWCDPISGHATLYWYRQILGQGPELLVQFQDESVVDDSQLPKDRFSAERLKGVDSTLKIQPAELGDSAMYLCASSLRTTSTDTQYFGPGTRLTVL.

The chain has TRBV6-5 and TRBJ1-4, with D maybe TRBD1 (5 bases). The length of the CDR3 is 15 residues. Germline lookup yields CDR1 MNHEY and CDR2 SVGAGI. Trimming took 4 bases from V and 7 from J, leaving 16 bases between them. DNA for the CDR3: TGTGCCAGCAGTTCCCGGGACCCGGGGGGTGAAAAACTGTTTTTT. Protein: CASSSRDPGGEKLFF.

The CDR3 DNA is TGTGCCGCTGCGGACAGCAGCCTCAATCAGCCCCAGCATTTT. It specifies CAAADSSLNQPQHF. The J gene is TRBJ1-5, the V gene TRBV19; tentatively, D is TRBD1 (6 bases). The CDR3 totals 14 residues. Trimming pared 11 bases from V and 3 bases from J, leaving 17 bases between. Germline loops: CDR1 LNHDA, CDR2 SQIVND (reference sequence). Looking up the rest from reference TRBV19 and TRBJ1-5 gives the full variable domain: DGGITQSPKYLFRKEGQNVTLSCEQNLNHDAMYWYRQDPGQGLRLIYYSQIVNDFQKGDIAEGYSVSREKKESFPLTVTSAQKNPTAFYLCAAADSSLNQPQHFGDGTRLSIL.

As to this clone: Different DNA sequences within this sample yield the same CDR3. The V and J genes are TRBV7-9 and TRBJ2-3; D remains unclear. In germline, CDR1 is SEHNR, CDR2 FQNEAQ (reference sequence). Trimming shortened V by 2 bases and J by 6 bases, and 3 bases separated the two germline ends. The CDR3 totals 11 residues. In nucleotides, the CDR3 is TGTGCCAGCAGCTTATCGGATACGCAGTATTTT. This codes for CASSLSDTQYF.

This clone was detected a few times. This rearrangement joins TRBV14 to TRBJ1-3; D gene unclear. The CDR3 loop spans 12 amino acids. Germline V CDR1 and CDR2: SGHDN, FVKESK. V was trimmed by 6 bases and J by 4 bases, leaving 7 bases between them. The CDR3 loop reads CASRGGGNTIYF. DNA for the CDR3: TGTGCCAGCAGAGGAGGGGGAAACACCATATATTTT. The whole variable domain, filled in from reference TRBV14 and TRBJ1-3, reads EAGVTQFPSHSVIEKGQTVTLRCDPISGHDNLYWYRRVMGKEIKFLLHFVKESKQDESGMPNNRFLAERTGGTYSTLKVQPAELEDSGVYFCASRGGGNTIYFGEGSWLTVV.

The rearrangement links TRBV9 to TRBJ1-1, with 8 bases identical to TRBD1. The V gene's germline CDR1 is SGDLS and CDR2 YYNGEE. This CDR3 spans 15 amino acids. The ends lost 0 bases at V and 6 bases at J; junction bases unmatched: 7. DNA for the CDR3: TGTGCCAGCAGCGTAGACCCAGGGGGCGCCCCTGAAGCTTTCTTT. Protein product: CASSVDPGGAPEAFF.

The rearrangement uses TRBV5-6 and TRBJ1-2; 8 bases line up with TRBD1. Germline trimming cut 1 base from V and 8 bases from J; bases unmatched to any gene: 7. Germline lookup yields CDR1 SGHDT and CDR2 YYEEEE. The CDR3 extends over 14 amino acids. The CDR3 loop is CASSLSQGAGGYTF. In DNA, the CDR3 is TGTGCCAGCAGCTTGAGTCAGGGGGCGGGCGGCTACACCTTC.

The CDR3 coding sequence is TGTGCCTGGAGCCAAAACTATAGGGGCCAGCCCCAGCATTTT. This gives the protein CAWSQNYRGQPQHF. V and J are TRBV30 and TRBJ1-5; maybe TRBD1 (5 bases). The V end was cut by 3 bases, the J end by 7 bases, with 16 bases between. The CDR3 spans 14 residues. Germline CDR1 is GTSNPN and CDR2 is SVGIG (reference sequence).

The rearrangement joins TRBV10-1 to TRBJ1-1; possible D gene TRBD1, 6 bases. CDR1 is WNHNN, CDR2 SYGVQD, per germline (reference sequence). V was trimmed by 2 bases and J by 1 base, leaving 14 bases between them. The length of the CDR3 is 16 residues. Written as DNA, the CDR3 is TGCGCCAGCAGTGAGAGTTTGGGGGGGCCGAACACTGAAGCTTTCTTT. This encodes CASSESLGGPNTEAFF.

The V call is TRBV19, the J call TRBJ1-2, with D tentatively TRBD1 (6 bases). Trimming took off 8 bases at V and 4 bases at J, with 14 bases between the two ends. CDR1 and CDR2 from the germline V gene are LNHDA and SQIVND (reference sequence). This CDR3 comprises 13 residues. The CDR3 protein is CASVNRELYGYTF. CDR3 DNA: TGTGCCAGTGTCAACAGGGAGCTCTATGGCTACACCTTC.

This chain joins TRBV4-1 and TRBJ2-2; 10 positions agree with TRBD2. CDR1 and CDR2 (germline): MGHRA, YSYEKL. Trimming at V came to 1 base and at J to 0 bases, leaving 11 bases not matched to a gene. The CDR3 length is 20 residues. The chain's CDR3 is CASSQAPLGSGRTNTGELFF. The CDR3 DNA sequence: TGCGCCAGCAGCCAAGCCCCTCTCGGTAGCGGGAGGACGAACACCGGGGAGCTGTTTTTT.

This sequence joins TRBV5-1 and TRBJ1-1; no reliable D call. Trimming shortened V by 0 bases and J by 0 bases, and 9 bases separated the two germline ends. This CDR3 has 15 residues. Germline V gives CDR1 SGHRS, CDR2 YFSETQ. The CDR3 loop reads CASSLEAAMNTEAFF. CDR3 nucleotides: TGCGCCAGCAGCTTGGAGGCAGCAATGAACACTGAAGCTTTCTTT.

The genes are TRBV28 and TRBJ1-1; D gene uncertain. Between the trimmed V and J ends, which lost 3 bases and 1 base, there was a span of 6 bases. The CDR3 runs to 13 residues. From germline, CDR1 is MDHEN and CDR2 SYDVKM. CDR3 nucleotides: TGTGCCAGCAGTTTGGAAGAGAACACTGAAGCTTTCTTT. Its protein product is CASSLEENTEAFF.